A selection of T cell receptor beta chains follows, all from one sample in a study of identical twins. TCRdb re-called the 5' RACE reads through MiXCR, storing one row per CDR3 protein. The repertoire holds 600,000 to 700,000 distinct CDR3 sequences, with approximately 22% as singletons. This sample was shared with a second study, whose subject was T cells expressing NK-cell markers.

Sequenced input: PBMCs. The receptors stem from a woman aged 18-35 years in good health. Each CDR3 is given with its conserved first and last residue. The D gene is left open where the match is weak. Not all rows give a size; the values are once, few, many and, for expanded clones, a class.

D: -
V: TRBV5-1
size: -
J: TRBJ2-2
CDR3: CASSWKSDTGELFF
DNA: TGCGCCAGCAGCTGGAAGTCCGACACCGGGGAGCTGTTTTTT

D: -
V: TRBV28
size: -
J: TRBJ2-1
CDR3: CASNRAPAFNEQFF
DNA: TGTGCCAGCAATCGGGCGCCGGCCTTCAATGAGCAGTTCTTC

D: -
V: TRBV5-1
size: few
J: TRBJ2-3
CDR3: CASSLGAGIGDTQYF
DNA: TGCGCCAGCAGCTTGGGGGCCGGGATAGGAGATACGCAGTATTTT

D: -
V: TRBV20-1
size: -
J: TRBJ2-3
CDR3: CSFELGSGDTQYF
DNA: TGCAGCTTTGAGCTAGGTTCAGGAGATACGCAGTATTTT

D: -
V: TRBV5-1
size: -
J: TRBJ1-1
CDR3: CASSANWKNTEAFF
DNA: TGCGCCAGCAGCGCGAATTGGAAAAACACTGAAGCTTTCTTT

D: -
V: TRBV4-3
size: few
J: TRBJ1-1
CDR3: CASRLTPDGVNTEAFF
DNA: TGCGCCAGCAGGCTAACGCCCGACGGAGTGAACACTGAAGCTTTCTTT

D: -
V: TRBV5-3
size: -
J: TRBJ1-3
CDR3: CAMSPGGGELAGNTIYF
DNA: TGTGCCATGAGCCCTGGGGGTGGGGAGCTGGCTGGAAACACCATATATTTT

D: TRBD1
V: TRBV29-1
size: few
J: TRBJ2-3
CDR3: CSVDRDSRGDTQYF
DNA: TGCAGCGTTGACCGGGACAGCCGGGGAGATACGCAGTATTTT

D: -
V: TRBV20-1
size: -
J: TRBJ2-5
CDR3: CSALEGGSETQYF
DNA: TGCAGTGCTCTGGAAGGGGGGTCGGAGACCCAGTACTTC

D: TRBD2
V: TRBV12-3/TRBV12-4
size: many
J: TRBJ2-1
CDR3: CASSLLAGRGYNEQFF
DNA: TGTGCCAGCAGTTTACTAGCGGGCCGGGGGTACAATGAGCAGTTCTTC

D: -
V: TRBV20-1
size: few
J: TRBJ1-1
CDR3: CSASRGRGTEAFF
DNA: TGCAGTGCGAGCCGGGGCCGGGGGACTGAAGCTTTCTTT

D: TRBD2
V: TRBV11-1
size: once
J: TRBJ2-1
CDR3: CASSVAWALAGGLNEQFF
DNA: TGTGCCAGCAGCGTCGCGTGGGCACTAGCGGGAGGTCTCAATGAGCAGTTCTTC

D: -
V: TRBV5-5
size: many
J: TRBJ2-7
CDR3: CASSLGPYSRTYEQYF
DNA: TGTGCCAGCAGCTTGGGACCTTACAGCCGAACCTACGAGCAGTACTTC

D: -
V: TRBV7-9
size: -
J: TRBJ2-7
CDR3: CASSHPLSGETYEQYF
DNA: TGTGCCAGCAGCCACCCGTTATCGGGGGAGACCTACGAGCAGTACTTC

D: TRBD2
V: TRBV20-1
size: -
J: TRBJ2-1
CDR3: CSAPGLARSYNEQFF
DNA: TGCAGTGCTCCGGGACTAGCTCGCTCCTACAATGAGCAGTTCTTC

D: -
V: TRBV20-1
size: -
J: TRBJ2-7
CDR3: CSASGAGTRYEQYF
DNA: TGCAGTGCTAGTGGCGCCGGGACCCGATACGAGCAGTACTTC

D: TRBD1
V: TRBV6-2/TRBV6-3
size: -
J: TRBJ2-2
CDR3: CASSYDRAPTGELFF
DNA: TGTGCCAGCAGTTACGACAGGGCCCCCACCGGGGAGCTGTTTTTT

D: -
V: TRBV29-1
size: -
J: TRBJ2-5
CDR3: CSVERRAGGGTQYF
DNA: TGCAGCGTTGAACGCAGGGCGGGCGGCGGGACCCAGTACTTC

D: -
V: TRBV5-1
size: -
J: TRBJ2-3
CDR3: CASSLDPGSDTQYF
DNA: TGCGCCAGCAGCTTGGATCCGGGATCAGATACGCAGTATTTT

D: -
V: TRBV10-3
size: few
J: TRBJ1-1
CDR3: CAIRRDGNTEAFF
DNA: TGTGCCATCAGGAGGGACGGCAACACTGAAGCTTTCTTT

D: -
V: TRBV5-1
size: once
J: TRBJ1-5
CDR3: CASSPWGQDSNQPQHF
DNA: TGCGCCAGCAGCCCGTGGGGTCAAGATAGCAATCAGCCCCAGCATTTT

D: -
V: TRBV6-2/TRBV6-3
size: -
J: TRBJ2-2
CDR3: CASSFTLVPTNTGELFF
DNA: TGTGCCAGCAGTTTCACGCTAGTACCTACGAACACCGGGGAGCTGTTTTTT

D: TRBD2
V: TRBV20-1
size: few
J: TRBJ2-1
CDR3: CSARRQTSGFEQFF
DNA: TGCAGTGCTAGACGACAGACTAGCGGGTTTGAGCAGTTCTTC

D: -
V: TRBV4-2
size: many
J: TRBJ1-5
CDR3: CASSHPNQPQHF
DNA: TGTGCCAGCAGCCACCCCAATCAGCCCCAGCATTTT

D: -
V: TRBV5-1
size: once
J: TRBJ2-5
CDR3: CASSLSLTEAYQETQYF
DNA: TGCGCCAGCAGCCTAAGCCTGACAGAGGCCTACCAGGAGACCCAGTACTTC

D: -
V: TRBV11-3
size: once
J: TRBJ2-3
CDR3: CASSSSYSRDTDTQYF
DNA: TGTGCCAGCAGCTCGTCCTATAGTCGCGATACAGATACGCAGTATTTT

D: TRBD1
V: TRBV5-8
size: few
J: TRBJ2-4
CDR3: CASGQGKPLAKNIQYF
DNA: TGTGCCAGCGGACAGGGAAAACCACTAGCCAAAAACATTCAGTACTTC

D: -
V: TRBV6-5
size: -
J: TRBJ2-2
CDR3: CASSFRQDTGELFF
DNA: TGTGCCAGCAGTTTCCGACAGGACACCGGGGAGCTGTTTTTT

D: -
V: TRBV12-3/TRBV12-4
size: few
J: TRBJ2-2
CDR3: CASSLLPLAGTGELFF
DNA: TGTGCCAGCAGTTTACTCCCCCTAGCCGGAACCGGGGAGCTGTTTTTT

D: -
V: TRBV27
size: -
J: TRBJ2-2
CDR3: CASKSIATGELFF
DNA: TGTGCCAGCAAATCTATAGCTACCGGGGAGCTGTTTTTT

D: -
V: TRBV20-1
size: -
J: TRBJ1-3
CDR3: CSARTPGDTIYF
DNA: TGCAGTGCTAGGACTCCTGGGGACACCATATATTTT

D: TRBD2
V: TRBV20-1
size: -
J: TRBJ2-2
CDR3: CSARSSGRGTGELFF
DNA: TGCAGTGCTAGATCAAGCGGGAGAGGAACCGGGGAGCTGTTTTTT

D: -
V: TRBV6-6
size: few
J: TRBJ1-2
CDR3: CASSLTRDGYTF
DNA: TGTGCCAGCAGTTTAACCAGGGATGGCTACACCTTC

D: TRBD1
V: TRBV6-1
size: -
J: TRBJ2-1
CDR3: CASSPRQGRYNEQFF
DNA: TGTGCCAGCAGCCCTAGACAGGGAAGGTACAATGAGCAGTTCTTC

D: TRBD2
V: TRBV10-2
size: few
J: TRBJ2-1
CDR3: CASSMTSLFAAGEVSEQFF
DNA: TGCGCCAGCAGTATGACTAGTCTGTTTGCGGCGGGGGAAGTAAGTGAGCAGTTCTTC

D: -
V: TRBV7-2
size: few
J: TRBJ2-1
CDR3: CASSRRVQNEQFF
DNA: TGTGCCAGCAGCCGCCGAGTTCAAAATGAGCAGTTCTTC

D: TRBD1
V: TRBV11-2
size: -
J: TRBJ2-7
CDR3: CASSFSQGETYEQYF
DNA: TGTGCCAGCAGCTTCAGCCAGGGGGAAACCTACGAGCAGTACTTC

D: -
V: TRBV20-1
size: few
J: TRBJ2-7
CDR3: CSAAPGTPYEQYF
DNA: TGCAGTGCTGCCCCCGGGACACCCTACGAGCAGTACTTC

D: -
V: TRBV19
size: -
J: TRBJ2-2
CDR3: CASSPQTNTGELFF
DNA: TGTGCCAGTAGTCCTCAGACAAACACCGGGGAGCTGTTTTTT

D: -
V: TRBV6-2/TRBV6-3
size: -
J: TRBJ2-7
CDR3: CASRPVVNVGDEQYF
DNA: TGTGCCAGCAGGCCGGTCGTGAATGTCGGCGACGAGCAGTACTTC

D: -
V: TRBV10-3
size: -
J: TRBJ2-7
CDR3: CAIGASVYEQYF
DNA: TGTGCCATCGGCGCCTCGGTCTACGAGCAGTACTTC

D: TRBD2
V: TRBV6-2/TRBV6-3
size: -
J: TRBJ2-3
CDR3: CASTWTSGRPTDTQYF
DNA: TGTGCCAGCACCTGGACTAGCGGGCGACCAACAGATACGCAGTATTTT

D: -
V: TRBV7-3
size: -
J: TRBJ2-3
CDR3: CASSLDGLLTDTQYF
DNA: TGTGCCAGCAGCTTAGACGGTCTCCTCACAGATACGCAGTATTTT